The rows below give T cell receptor beta chains drawn from one sample of a study of CD8+CD57+ T cells in acquired aplastic anemia. TCRdb independently ran MiXCR on the reads; one entry per CDR3 protein. The sample holds around 150,000 distinct CDR3 sequences, roughly 45% seen once. Sequencing used sorted CD4+, CD8+, or CD8+CD57+ T cells (not recorded which) from PBMCs. Receptors originate from a human donor in good health. Each CDR3 is given with its conserved first and last residue. D genes are given only for firm matches. Only some rows state a clone size, as once, few, many or a class for expanded clones.

TRBD2 TRBJ2-3 . TRBV10-3 16 CTISETAGGPVNEQYF TGTACCATCAGTGAGACGGCGGGAGGGCCGGTCAATGAGCAGTATTTT
. TRBJ1-1 . TRBV5-6 11 CASSLGGEAFF TGTGCCAGCAGCCTTGGGGGGGAAGCTTTCTTT
. TRBJ2-2 . TRBV2 15 CASGRVDSGTGELFF TGTGCCAGCGGGAGAGTCGATTCGGGGACCGGGGAGCTGTTTTTT
. TRBJ1-5 few TRBV10-3 16 CASSYSIPTGNQPQHF TGTGCCAGCAGTTACTCGATCCCTACTGGCAATCAGCCCCAGCATTTT
TRBD1 TRBJ1-4 . TRBV30 16 CAWSFSWDSKGEKLFF TGTGCCTGGAGTTTCAGCTGGGACAGCAAAGGGGAAAAACTGTTTTTT
TRBD1 TRBJ2-1 . TRBV29-1 14 CSVDVTGSRYEQFF TGCAGCGTTGATGTGACAGGGTCCCGCTATGAGCAGTTCTTC
. TRBJ2-5 . TRBV5-6 16 CASSLSSGLTGETQYF TGTGCCAGCAGCTTGAGTTCCGGGCTAACGGGAGAGACCCAGTACTTC
. TRBJ2-7 . TRBV10-3 12 CATQTGFFEQYF TGTGCCACCCAGACAGGCTTCTTCGAGCAGTACTTC
. TRBJ2-3 . TRBV20-1 15 CSARVAVSSYNEQYF TGCAGTGCCAGGGTGGCGGTAAGCTCCTACAATGAGCAGTATTTT
. TRBJ1-2 many TRBV10-3 14 CAIASPRGGLGYTF TGTGCCATCGCTTCCCCTCGGGGGGGGCTTGGCTACACCTTC
TRBD1 TRBJ1-5 . TRBV2 15 CASSEGQGRSQPQHF TGTGCCAGCAGTGAGGGACAGGGAAGAAGTCAGCCCCAGCATTTT
TRBD1 TRBJ1-6 many TRBV20-1 15 CSAASGQGWNSPLHF TGCAGTGCTGCCTCGGGACAGGGGTGGAATTCACCCCTCCACTTT
TRBD1 TRBJ2-5 . TRBV9 14 CASSAGTGGETQYF TGTGCCAGCAGCGCAGGGACAGGGGGAGAGACCCAGTACTTC
. TRBJ1-3 . TRBV10-1 16 CASSEKHMSSGNTIYF TGCGCCAGCAGTGAAAAACACATGAGCTCTGGAAACACCATATATTTT
TRBD1 TRBJ2-3 . TRBV2 14 CASTQGALTDTQYF TGTGCCAGCACCCAGGGGGCGCTCACAGATACGCAGTATTTT
TRBD1 TRBJ1-5 . TRBV7-9 16 CASSSLTGGQGLGLHF TGTGCCAGCAGTTCCCTCACAGGGGGCCAGGGCTTAGGTCTGCATTTT
TRBD2 TRBJ2-1 many TRBV20-1 18 CSATVATGGLNSYNEQFF TGCAGTGCAACCGTCGCTACGGGAGGGCTGAACTCCTACAATGAGCAGTTCTTC
TRBD1 TRBJ2-7 many TRBV11-2 14 CASSFGTGLREQYF TGTGCCAGCAGCTTTGGGACAGGCCTTCGCGAGCAGTACTTC
. TRBJ1-4 . TRBV28 13 CASRRGESEKLFF TGTGCCAGCAGAAGGGGGGAGAGTGAAAAACTGTTTTTT
. TRBJ1-1 many TRBV10-3 16 CAISDGGRAGNTEAFF TGTGCCATCAGTGATGGCGGCAGGGCAGGGAACACTGAAGCTTTCTTT
. TRBJ2-3 many TRBV20-1 14 CSASGRGSSDTQYF TGCAGTGCTAGCGGGCGGGGATCTTCAGATACGCAGTATTTT
TRBD1 TRBJ2-7 . TRBV5-1 15 CASSLARIRGHEQYF TGCGCCAGCAGCTTGGCGCGTATTAGGGGGCACGAGCAGTACTTC
TRBD1 TRBJ1-2 . TRBV10-3 17 CASSELIITGVEYGYTF TGTGCCAGCAGTGAATTAATTATCACAGGGGTCGAGTATGGCTACACCTTC
. TRBJ1-1 many TRBV2 14 CASRTGRGNTEAFF TGTGCCAGCAGGACAGGAAGGGGGAACACTGAAGCTTTCTTT
TRBD2 TRBJ2-3 many TRBV20-1 19 CSARDSPKYSSGRGDTQYF TGCAGTGCTAGAGATTCCCCTAAGTATTCTAGCGGGAGGGGGGATACGCAGTATTTT
TRBD2 TRBJ2-3 few TRBV30 14 CAWSLAGVTDTQYF TGTGCCTGGAGCCTAGCGGGAGTAACAGATACGCAGTATTTT
. TRBJ1-6 many TRBV6-1 14 CASRAGAANSPLHF TGTGCCAGCAGAGCAGGGGCCGCCAATTCACCCCTCCACTTT
TRBD1 TRBJ2-7 . TRBV6-5 14 CASSLGTGAYEQYF TGTGCCAGCAGTTTGGGGACAGGGGCGTACGAGCAGTACTTC
. TRBJ2-7 many TRBV7-7 14 CASSPRGDGYEQYF TGTGCCAGCAGCCCGAGGGGGGATGGCTACGAGCAGTACTTC
. TRBJ1-2 . TRBV6-4 9 CASWGGYTF TGTGCCAGCTGGGGGGGCTACACCTTC
. TRBJ1-3 . TRBV15 14 CATSGVMRGNTIYF TGTGCCACCAGCGGAGTGATGCGAGGAAACACCATATATTTT
TRBD1 TRBJ1-6 . TRBV10-3 14 CAISRDRGGSPLHF TGTGCCATCAGCCGGGACAGGGGAGGATCACCCCTCCACTTT
. TRBJ2-7 . TRBV10-2 10 CASSEEVKHF TGCGCCAGCAGTGAGGAAGTCAAACATTTC
. TRBJ2-3 . TRBV7-9 13 CASSLPTEDTQYF TGTGCCAGCAGCCTCCCAACCGAGGATACGCAGTATTTT
. TRBJ2-7 many TRBV10-3 12 CAISGQLYEQYF TGTGCCATCAGTGGACAGTTATACGAGCAGTACTTC
. TRBJ1-2 . TRBV7-9 15 CASSPEEGVIYGYTF TGTGCCAGCAGCCCCGAAGAGGGGGTCATCTATGGCTACACCTTC
. TRBJ1-5 many TRBV6-5 15 CASSYSEYSNQPQHF TGTGCCAGCAGTTACTCAGAGTATAGCAATCAGCCCCAGCATTTT
. TRBJ2-7 many TRBV19 15 CASSADTGTKDEQYF TGTGCCAGTAGTGCCGATACCGGGACAAAAGACGAGCAGTACTTC
TRBD2 TRBJ2-7 . TRBV6-1 14 CASRGAGAAYEQYF TGTGCCAGCAGGGGAGCGGGAGCAGCCTACGAGCAGTACTTC
. TRBJ1-1 few TRBV12-5 14 CASGFGRLNTEAFF TGTGCTAGTGGTTTCGGGAGATTGAACACTGAAGCTTTCTTT
. TRBJ2-7 many TRBV4-1 18 CASSLASVGAGPSYEQYF TGCGCCAGCAGCCTAGCCTCCGTTGGGGCGGGACCCTCCTACGAGCAGTACTTC
TRBD1 TRBJ1-4 many TRBV7-8 17 CASALVGRGRGNEKLFF TGTGCCAGCGCCCTCGTGGGGAGGGGGCGGGGTAATGAAAAACTGTTTTTT
. TRBJ2-1 . TRBV7-9 13 CTSSLIAGNEQFF TGTACCAGCAGCTTGATCGCAGGCAATGAGCAGTTCTTC
TRBD1 TRBJ2-7 . TRBV10-3 13 CAIGPGQGYEQYF TGTGCCATCGGTCCGGGACAGGGCTACGAGCAGTACTTC
TRBD1 TRBJ1-1 many TRBV10-3 15 CAIRTGVLGNTEAFF TGTGCCATCAGAACAGGGGTCCTGGGGAACACTGAAGCTTTCTTT
. TRBJ1-5 many TRBV5-1 13 CASSLDFYQPQHF TGCGCCAGCAGCTTGGATTTCTATCAGCCCCAGCATTTT
. TRBJ2-7 . TRBV29-1 14 CSVDSEKGSTRQYF TGCAGCGTTGATAGCGAAAAAGGGTCTACTCGACAGTACTTC
. TRBJ1-1 . TRBV9 12 CASSGRDTEAFF TGTGCCAGCAGCGGGCGGGACACTGAAGCTTTCTTT
TRBD2 TRBJ2-5 many TRBV19 16 CASSTRLAGGRETQYF TGTGCCAGTAGTACCCGACTAGCGGGAGGAAGAGAGACCCAGTACTTC
TRBD1 TRBJ2-2 many TRBV5-5 15 CASSRTGTGSGELFF TGTGCCAGCAGCCGGACAGGGACGGGGTCCGGGGAGCTGTTTTTT
. TRBJ2-7 . TRBV9 13 CASSVKTGYDQYF TGTGCCAGCAGCGTAAAAACAGGGTACGATCAGTACTTC
TRBD1 TRBJ1-1 many TRBV7-3 13 CASSRQGNTEAFF TGTGCCAGCAGCCGACAGGGCAACACTGAAGCTTTCTTT
. TRBJ1-2 . TRBV2 12 CASSDGGESYTF TGTGCCAGCAGTGACGGGGGTGAGAGCTACACCTTC
. TRBJ2-3 many TRBV19 18 CASSTPMMFDPRPDTQYF TGTGCCAGTAGTACCCCCATGATGTTCGACCCCCGCCCAGATACGCAGTATTTT